This T cell receptor (beta chain) was recovered during a study of early T cells in non-severe SARS-CoV-2 infection. On the study more broadly: Whole-blood bulk RNA, unsorted, was sequenced, and chains were unpaired.

Study-level findings and limits: Database matching using VDJdb favored anti-spike CD8 responses, with private and CD4 specificities left missing.

The junction had 2 bases not matched to a gene; V was cut back by 4 bases and J by 2 bases. CDR1 is SGHNT, CDR2 YYREEE, per germline (reference sequence). The CDR3 runs 13 residues. This clonotype appeared many times. Its antigen is not identified. Individual cDNA molecules each received unique molecular identifiers attached to them. TCRdb recomputed calls from the 5' RACE reads with MiXCR, one row per CDR3 protein. The data hold tens of thousands of distinct CDR3 sequences, with 9% to 10% observed a single time. The material sequenced was whole blood, taken at baseline. This sequence originates from an adult who was a healthcare worker with PCR-confirmed SARS-CoV-2 infection or an uninfected control (not recorded which). The J gene is TRBJ2-7, the V gene TRBV5-4, with TRBD2 matching over 8 bases. CDR3 nucleotides: TGTGCCAGCAGCAGCGGGAGCACCTACGAGCAGTACTTC. Its translation is CASSSGSTYEQYF. The variable domain in full, with the rest retrieved from reference TRBV5-4 and TRBJ2-7, is ETGVTQSPTHLIKTRGQQVTLRCSSQSGHNTVSWYQQALGQGPQFIFQYYREEENGRGNFPPRFSGLQFPNYSSELNVNALELDDSALYLCASSSGSTYEQYFGPGTRLTVT.